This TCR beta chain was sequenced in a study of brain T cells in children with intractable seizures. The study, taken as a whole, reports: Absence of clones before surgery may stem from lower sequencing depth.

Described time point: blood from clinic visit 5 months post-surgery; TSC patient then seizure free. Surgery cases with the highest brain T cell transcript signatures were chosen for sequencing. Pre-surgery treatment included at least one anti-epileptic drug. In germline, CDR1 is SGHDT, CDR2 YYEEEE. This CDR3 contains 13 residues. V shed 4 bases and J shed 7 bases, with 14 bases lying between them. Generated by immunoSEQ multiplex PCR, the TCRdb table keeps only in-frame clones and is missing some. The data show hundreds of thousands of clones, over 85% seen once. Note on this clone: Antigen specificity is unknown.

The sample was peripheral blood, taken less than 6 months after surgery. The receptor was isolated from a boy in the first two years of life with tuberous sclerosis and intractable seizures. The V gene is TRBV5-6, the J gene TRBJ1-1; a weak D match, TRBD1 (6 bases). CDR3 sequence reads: CASSGGGDIEAFF. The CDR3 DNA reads TGTGCCAGCAGCGGGGGCGGGGATATTGAAGCTTTCTTT. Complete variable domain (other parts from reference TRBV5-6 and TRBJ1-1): DAGVTQSPTHLIKTRGQQVTLRCSPKSGHDTVSWYQQALGQGPQFIFQYYEEEERQRGNFPDRFSGHQFPNYSSELNVNALLLGDSALYLCASSGGGDIEAFFGQGTRLTVV.